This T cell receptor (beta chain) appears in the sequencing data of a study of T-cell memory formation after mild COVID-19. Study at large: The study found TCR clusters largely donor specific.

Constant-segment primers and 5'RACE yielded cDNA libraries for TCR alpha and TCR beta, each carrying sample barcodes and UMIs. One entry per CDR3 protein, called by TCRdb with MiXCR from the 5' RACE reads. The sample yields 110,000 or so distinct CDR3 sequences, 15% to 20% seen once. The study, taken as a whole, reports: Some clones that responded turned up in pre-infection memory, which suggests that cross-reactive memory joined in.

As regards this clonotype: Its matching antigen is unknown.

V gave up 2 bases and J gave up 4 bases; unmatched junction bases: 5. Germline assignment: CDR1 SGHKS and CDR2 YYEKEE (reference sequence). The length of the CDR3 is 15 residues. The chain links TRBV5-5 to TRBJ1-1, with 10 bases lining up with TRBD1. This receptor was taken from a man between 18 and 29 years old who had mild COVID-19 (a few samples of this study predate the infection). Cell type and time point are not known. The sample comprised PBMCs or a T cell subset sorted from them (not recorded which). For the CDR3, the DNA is TGTGCCAGCAGCTTATCGGGACAGGGGACCACTGAAGCTTTCTTT. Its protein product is CASSLSGQGTTEAFF. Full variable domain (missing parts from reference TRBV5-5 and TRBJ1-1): DAGVTQSPTHLIKTRGQQVTLRCSPISGHKSVSWYQQVLGQGPQFIFQYYEKEERGRGNFPDRFSARQFPNYSSELNVNALLLGDSALYLCASSLSGQGTTEAFFGQGTRLTVV.